This T cell receptor (beta chain) derives from a study of cytomegalovirus exposure and HLA in healthy donors. Notes on the study in general: Accurate prediction of most subjects' HLA-A and HLA-B alleles from TCR beta sequences was reported.

Primers included in the PCR were 60 Vbeta and 13 Jbeta primers. Clones were sequenced by immunoSEQ multiplex PCR, and TCRdb holds only the in-frame ones, with some missing. The sample consists of some 180,000 clones, about four fifths of them appearing once. Trimming took 10 bases from V and 4 from J; bases not matched to a gene: 8. This CDR3 has 13 residues. CDR1 is MNHNS, CDR2 SASEGT, per germline. As concerns this clone: As yet, its antigen is unknown.

This TCR was sampled from a female donor in good health and CMV-seronegative. Sample: PBMCs. The chain carries TRBV6-1 and TRBJ1-2, with 8 bases fitting TRBD1. The CDR3: CATQTGEGYGYTF. The CDR3 DNA follows: TGTGCCACCCAGACAGGGGAGGGCTATGGCTACACCTTC.